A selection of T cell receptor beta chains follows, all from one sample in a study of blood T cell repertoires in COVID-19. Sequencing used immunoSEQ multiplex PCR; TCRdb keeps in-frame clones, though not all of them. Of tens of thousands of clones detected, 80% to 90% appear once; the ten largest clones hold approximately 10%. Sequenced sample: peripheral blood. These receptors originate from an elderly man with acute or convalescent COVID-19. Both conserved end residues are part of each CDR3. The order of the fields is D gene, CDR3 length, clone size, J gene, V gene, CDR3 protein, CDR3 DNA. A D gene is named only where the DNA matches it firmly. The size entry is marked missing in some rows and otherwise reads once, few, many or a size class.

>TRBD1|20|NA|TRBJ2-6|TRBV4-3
CASSQGGRDRGQAGANVLTF
TGCGCCAGCAGCCAAGGGGGCCGGGACAGGGGGCAAGCTGGGGCCAACGTCCTGACTTTC
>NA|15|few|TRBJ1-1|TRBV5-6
CASSFDSARRTEAFF
TGTGCCAGCAGCTTCGACAGCGCAAGAAGGACTGAAGCTTTCTTT
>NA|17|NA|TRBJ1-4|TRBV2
CASKKIGALSFNEKLFF
TGTGCCAGCAAGAAGATAGGGGCCCTCTCCTTTAATGAAAAACTGTTTTTT
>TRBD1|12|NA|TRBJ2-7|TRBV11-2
CASSWDRGEQYF
TGTGCCAGCAGCTGGGACAGGGGCGAGCAGTACTTC
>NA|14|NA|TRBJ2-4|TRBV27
CASSWTVAKNIQYF
TGTGCCAGCAGTTGGACAGTAGCCAAAAACATTCAGTACTTC
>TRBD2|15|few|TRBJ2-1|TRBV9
CASSVFGRADNEQFF
TGTGCCAGCAGCGTATTCGGGAGGGCCGACAATGAGCAGTTCTTC
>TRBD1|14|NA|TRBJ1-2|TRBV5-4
CASMRTGTLYGYTF
TGTGCCAGCATGCGGACAGGGACGCTCTATGGCTACACCTTC
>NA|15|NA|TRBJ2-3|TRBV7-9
CASSLALAPTDTQYF
TGTGCCAGCAGCTTAGCACTAGCCCCTACAGATACGCAGTATTTT
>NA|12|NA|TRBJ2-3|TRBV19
CASSIDLLTQYF
TGTGCCAGTAGTATAGATCTCCTTACGCAGTATTTT
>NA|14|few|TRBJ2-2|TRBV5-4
CASSFHGNTGELFF
TGTGCCAGCAGCTTCCACGGGAACACCGGGGAGCTGTTTTTT
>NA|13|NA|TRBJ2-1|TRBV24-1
CATSDPVQGKQFF
TGTGCCACCAGTGACCCCGTACAGGGAAAGCAGTTCTTC
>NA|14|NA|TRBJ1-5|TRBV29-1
CSVRQAGSNQPQHF
TGCAGCGTGCGACAGGCCGGAAGCAATCAGCCCCAGCATTTT
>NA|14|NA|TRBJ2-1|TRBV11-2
CASSLGANFNEQFF
TGTGCCAGCAGCTTAGGCGCCAACTTCAATGAGCAGTTCTTC
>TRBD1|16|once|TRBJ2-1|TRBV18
CASSPIRQGYYNEQFF
TGTGCCAGCTCACCAATTAGACAGGGGTACTACAATGAGCAGTTCTTC
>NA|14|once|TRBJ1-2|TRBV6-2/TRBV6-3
CASSLQESGNGYTF
TGTGCCAGCAGTTTACAGGAATCGGGCAATGGCTACACCTTC
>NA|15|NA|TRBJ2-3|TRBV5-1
CASSAGLVSTDTQYF
TGCGCCAGCAGCGCCGGACTGGTTAGCACAGATACGCAGTATTTT
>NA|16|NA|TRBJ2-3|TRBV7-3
CASSLGSGLGYNTQYF
TGTGCCAGCAGCCTGGGGAGCGGGCTTGGTTATAATACGCAGTATTTT
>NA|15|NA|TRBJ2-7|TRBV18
CASSPPVGGSYEQYF
TGTGCCAGCTCACCACCGGTCGGCGGCTCCTACGAGCAGTACTTC
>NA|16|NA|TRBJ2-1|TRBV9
CASSPRFGSGLGEQFF
TGTGCCAGCAGCCCCCGGTTTGGCTCGGGACTTGGTGAGCAGTTCTTC
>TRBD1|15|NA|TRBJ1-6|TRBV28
CASSLRDSPNSPLHF
TGTGCCAGCAGTCTACGGGACAGCCCAAATTCACCCCTCCACTTT
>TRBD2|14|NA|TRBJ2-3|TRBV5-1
CASRSGLATDTQYF
TGCGCCAGCAGGTCGGGACTAGCGACAGATACGCAGTATTTT
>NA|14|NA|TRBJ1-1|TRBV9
CASSVDGRGTEAFF
TGTGCCAGCAGCGTAGACGGGAGGGGGACTGAAGCTTTCTTT
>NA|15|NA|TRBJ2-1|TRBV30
CACNFGSFSYNEQFF
TGTGCCTGCAACTTTGGGAGTTTCTCCTACAATGAGCAGTTCTTC
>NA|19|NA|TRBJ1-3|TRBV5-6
CASSLKGQDTPRPGNTIYF
TGTGCCAGCAGCTTGAAGGGGCAGGACACCCCGCGTCCTGGAAACACCATATATTTT
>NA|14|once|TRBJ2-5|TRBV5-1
CASSLRQVQETQYF
TGCGCCAGCAGCTTGAGGCAGGTCCAAGAGACCCAGTACTTC
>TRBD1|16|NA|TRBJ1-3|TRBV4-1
CASSRTGENSGNTIYF
TGCGCCAGCAGCCGGACAGGGGAAAACTCTGGAAACACCATATATTTT
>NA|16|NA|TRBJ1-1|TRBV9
CASSVGGEAENTEAFF
TGTGCCAGCAGCGTAGGGGGGGAGGCTGAGAACACTGAAGCTTTCTTT
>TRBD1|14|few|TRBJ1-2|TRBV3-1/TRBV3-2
CASSLPGQWGGYTF
TGTGCCAGCAGCCTACCGGGACAGTGGGGTGGCTACACCTTC
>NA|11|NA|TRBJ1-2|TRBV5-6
CASSLNQGYTF
TGTGCCAGCAGCTTAAATCAAGGCTACACCTTC
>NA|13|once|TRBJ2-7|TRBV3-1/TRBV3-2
CASSQGGTYEQYF
TGTGCCAGCAGCCAAGGAGGAACCTACGAGCAGTACTTC
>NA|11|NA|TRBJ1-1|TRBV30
CAWSVRGKAFF
TGTGCCTGGAGTGTACGGGGGAAAGCTTTCTTT
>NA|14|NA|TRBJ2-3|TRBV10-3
CAIRGSGSTDTQYF
TGTGCCATCAGGGGGAGCGGTAGCACAGATACGCAGTATTTT
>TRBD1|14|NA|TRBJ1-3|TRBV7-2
CASSLGTAGNTIYF
TGTGCCAGCAGTCTCGGGACAGCTGGAAACACCATATATTTT
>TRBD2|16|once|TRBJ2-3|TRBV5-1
CASSLGLAGELDTQYF
TGCGCCAGCAGCCTAGGACTAGCGGGAGAACTAGATACGCAGTATTTT
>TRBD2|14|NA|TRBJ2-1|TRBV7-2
CASRPGLSYNEQFF
TGTGCCAGCAGACCGGGACTATCCTACAATGAGCAGTTCTTC
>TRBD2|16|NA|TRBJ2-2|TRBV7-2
CASSFLAGRVTGELFF
TGTGCCAGCAGCTTCCTAGCGGGAAGGGTCACCGGGGAGCTGTTTTTT
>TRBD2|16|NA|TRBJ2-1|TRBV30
CAWSVPSSGYYNEQFF
TGTGCCTGGAGTGTACCTTCTAGCGGTTACTACAATGAGCAGTTCTTC
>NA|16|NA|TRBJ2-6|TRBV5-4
CASSFSVLSGANVLTF
TGTGCCAGCAGCTTTTCGGTACTATCTGGGGCCAACGTCCTGACTTTC
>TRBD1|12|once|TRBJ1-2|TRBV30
CAAADREYGYTF
TGTGCAGCGGCCGACAGGGAATATGGCTACACCTTC
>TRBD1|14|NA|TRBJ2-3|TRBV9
CASSAGGGTDTQYF
TGTGCCAGCAGCGCAGGGGGCGGCACAGATACGCAGTATTTT
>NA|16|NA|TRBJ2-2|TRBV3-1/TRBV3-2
CASSQWTVLGTGELFF
TGTGCCAGCAGCCAGTGGACAGTTCTGGGGACCGGGGAGCTGTTTTTT
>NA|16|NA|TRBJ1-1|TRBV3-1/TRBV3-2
CASSQEYSSHVHGAFF
TGTGCCAGCAGCCAAGAATACTCCTCTCACGTCCATGGAGCTTTCTTT
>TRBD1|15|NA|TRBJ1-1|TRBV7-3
CASSLGPRGRDEAFF
TGTGCCAGCAGCTTAGGTCCCAGGGGGCGCGATGAAGCTTTCTTT
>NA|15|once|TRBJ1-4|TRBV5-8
CASSADRPTNEKLFF
TGTGCCAGCAGCGCAGACAGACCAACTAATGAAAAACTGTTTTTT
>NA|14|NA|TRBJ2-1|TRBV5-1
CASSLGQGKGRQFF
TGCGCCAGCAGCTTGGGGCAGGGTAAGGGAAGGCAGTTCTTC
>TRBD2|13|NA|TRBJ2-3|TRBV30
CAWSVHQRDTQYF
TGTGCCTGGAGTGTACACCAGCGGGACACGCAGTATTTT